The clone carrying this TCR beta chain occurred a few times. Its specificity is not known. This sample was included in a study of identical twins. Study-wide results and limits: There was more out-of-frame TCR alpha sharing in monozygotic twins than models estimated. Insertions ran lower in abundant cord blood beta clonotypes, though not in memory repertoires.

With 7 bases removed from V and 3 bases from J, the gap between germline ends came to 16 bases. This CDR3 region has 15 residues. Unique molecular identifiers were present on the cDNA, and a universal primer site came from template switching. TCRdb re-called the 5' RACE reads through MiXCR, storing one row per CDR3 protein. The repertoire has roughly 250,000 distinct CDR3 sequences, around an eighth of them found once; the top ten carry 8.8%. Healthy Caucasians supplied all donations. The receptor's source is a woman younger than 30 in good health. The sample comprised memory (CD45RO+) T cells sorted from blood. The V and J genes are TRBV12-3 or TRBV12-4 and TRBJ2-1; D is possibly TRBD2 (6 bases). CDR3 amino acids: CASTLGTPYYNEQFF. CDR3 bases: TGTGCCAGCACCCTCGGGACTCCTTACTACAATGAGCAGTTCTTC.